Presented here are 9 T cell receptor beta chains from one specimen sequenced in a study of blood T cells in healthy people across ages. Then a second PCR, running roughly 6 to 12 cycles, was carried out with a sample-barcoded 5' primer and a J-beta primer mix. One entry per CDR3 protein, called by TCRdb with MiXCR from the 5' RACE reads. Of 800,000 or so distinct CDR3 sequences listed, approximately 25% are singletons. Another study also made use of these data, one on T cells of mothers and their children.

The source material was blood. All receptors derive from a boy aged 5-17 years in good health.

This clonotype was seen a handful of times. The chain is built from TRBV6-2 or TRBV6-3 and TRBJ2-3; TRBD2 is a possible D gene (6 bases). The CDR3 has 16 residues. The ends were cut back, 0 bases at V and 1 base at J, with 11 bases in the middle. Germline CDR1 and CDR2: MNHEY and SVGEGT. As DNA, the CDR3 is TGTGCCAGCAGTTACTCGATCCAGCGGGGCACAGATACGCAGTATTTT. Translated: CASSYSIQRGTDTQYF.

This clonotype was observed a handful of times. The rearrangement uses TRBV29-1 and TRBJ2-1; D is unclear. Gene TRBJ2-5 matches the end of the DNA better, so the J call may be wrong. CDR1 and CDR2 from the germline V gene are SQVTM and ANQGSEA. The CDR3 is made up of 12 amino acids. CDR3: CSVDRAYQTQYF. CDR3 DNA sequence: TGCAGCGTTGATCGGGCGTATCAGACCCAGTACTTC.

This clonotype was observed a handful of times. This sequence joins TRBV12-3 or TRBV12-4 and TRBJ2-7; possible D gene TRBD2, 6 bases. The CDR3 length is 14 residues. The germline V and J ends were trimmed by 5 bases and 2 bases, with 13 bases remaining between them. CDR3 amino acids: CASSRDLGAYEQYF. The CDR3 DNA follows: TGTGCCAGCAGTAGGGACTTGGGGGCCTACGAGCAGTACTTC.

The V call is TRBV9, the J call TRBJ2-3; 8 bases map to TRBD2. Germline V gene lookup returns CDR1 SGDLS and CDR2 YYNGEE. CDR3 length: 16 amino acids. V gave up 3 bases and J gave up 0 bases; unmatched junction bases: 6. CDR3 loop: CASSGYSSGSTDTQYF. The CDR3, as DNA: TGTGCCAGCAGCGGCTATTCTAGCGGGAGCACAGATACGCAGTATTTT.

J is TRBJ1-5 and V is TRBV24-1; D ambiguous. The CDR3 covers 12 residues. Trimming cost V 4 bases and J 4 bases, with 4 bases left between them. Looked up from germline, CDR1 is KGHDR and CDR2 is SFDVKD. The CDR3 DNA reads TGTGCCACCAGTGAGGGGAATCAGCCCCAGCATTTT. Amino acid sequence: CATSEGNQPQHF.

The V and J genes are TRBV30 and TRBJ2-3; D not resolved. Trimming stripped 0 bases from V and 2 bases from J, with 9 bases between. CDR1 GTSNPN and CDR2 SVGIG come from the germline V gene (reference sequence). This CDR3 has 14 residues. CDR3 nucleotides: TGTGCCTGGAGTGTACTAATACTCACAGATACGCAGTATTTT. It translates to CAWSVLILTDTQYF.

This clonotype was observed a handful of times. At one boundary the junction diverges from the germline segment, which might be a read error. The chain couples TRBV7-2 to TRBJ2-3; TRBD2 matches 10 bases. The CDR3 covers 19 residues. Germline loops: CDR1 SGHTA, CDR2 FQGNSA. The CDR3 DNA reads TGTGCCAGCAGCTTACTAGCGGGAGCGTTAAGAGGAGGCACAGATATGCAGTATTTT. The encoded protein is CASSLLAGALRGGTDMQYF.

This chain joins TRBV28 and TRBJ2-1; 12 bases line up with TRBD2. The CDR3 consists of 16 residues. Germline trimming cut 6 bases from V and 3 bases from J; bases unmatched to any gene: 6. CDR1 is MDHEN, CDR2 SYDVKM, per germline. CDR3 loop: CASRSLAGGLYNEQFF. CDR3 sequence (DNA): TGTGCCAGCAGATCCCTAGCGGGGGGGCTCTACAATGAGCAGTTCTTC.

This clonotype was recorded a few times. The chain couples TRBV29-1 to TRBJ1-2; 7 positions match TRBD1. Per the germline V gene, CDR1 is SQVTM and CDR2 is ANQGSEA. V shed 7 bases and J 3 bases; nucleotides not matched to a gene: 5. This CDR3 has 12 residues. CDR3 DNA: TGCAGCGCTGGACAGGCCGACTATGGCTACACCTTC. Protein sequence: CSAGQADYGYTF.